This T cell receptor (beta chain) appears in the sequencing data of a study of T cells in Graves' hyperthyroidism and ophthalmopathy. Germline CDR1 reads DFQATT; CDR2 reads SNEGSKA (reference sequence). Germline trimming cut 1 base from V and 4 bases from J; bases unmatched to any gene: 6. The length of the CDR3 is 16 residues. RNA transcripts were the template for amplifying TCR beta CDR3 regions. First-round RT-PCR targeting the TCR CDR3 was performed with the HTBI primer set. Via MiXCR, TCRdb re-called the multiplex PCR reads, giving one row per CDR3 protein. The sample carries hundreds of thousands of distinct CDR3 sequences, nearly 20% recorded once. This clonotype has more than one count but fewer than ten.

This receptor was obtained from a middle-aged man with Graves' ophthalmopathy. The V call is TRBV20-1, the J call TRBJ2-1, with 11 bases aligning to TRBD2. What was sequenced was blood. This chain's CDR3 is CSARVPGLAVYNEQFF. Here the CDR3 DNA reads TGCAGTGCTAGAGTTCCGGGACTAGCGGTTTACAATGAGCAGTTCTTC.